This T cell receptor (beta chain) was documented in a study of T cells in Graves' hyperthyroidism and ophthalmopathy. RNA transcripts gave rise to amplified TCR beta CDR3 regions. An initial round of RT-PCR targeting the TCR CDR3 relied on the HTBI primer set. MiXCR was run by TCRdb on the multiplex PCR reads, yielding one entry per CDR3 protein. The table lists 500,000 or so distinct CDR3 sequences, roughly 15% of them singletons. Study results and limitations: In blood, most of the thyroid clonotypes expanded above 0.001 were also present.

With 0 bases removed from V and 5 bases from J, the gap between germline ends came to 10 bases. Germline V gives CDR1 LNHNV, CDR2 YYDKDF (reference sequence). The CDR3 has 14 amino acids. Criteria for exclusion of patients were uncontrolled infection, other autoimmune disease, pregnancy or lactation. This clonotype was seen more than once but under ten times. The antigen is not known. The receptor was isolated from a woman aged 25 to 45 with Graves' ophthalmopathy. Sequencing input: blood. The chain couples TRBV15 to TRBJ1-2, with D possibly TRBD1 on 5 matching bases. The CDR3 DNA sequence: TGTGCCACCAGCAGAGATCCGGGACCATATGGCTACACCTTC. Amino acids: CATSRDPGPYGYTF.